This passage covers 19 T cell receptor beta chains from one sample sequenced in a study of blood T cell repertoires in COVID-19. Sequencing used immunoSEQ multiplex PCR; TCRdb keeps in-frame clones, though not all of them. The data show 91,000 or so clones, 85% to 90% seen once. Sequencing was performed on peripheral blood. The origin of the receptors is a human donor in a cohort sampled during active COVID-19.

V and J are TRBV7-2 and TRBJ2-1; maybe TRBD2 (6 bases). The CDR3 has 16 amino acids. Looked up from germline, CDR1 is SGHTA and CDR2 is FQGNSA. V shed 2 bases and J shed 0 bases, with 11 bases lying between them. The CDR3 loop reads CASSLTAGNSYNEQFF. The CDR3 region has the DNA TGTGCCAGCAGCTTAACGGCGGGAAACTCCTACAATGAGCAGTTCTTC. Full variable domain (rest looked up from reference TRBV7-2 and TRBJ2-1): GAGVSQSPSNKVTEKGKDVELRCDPISGHTALYWYRQSLGQGLEFLIYFQGNSAPDKSGLPSDRFSAERTGGSVSTLTIQRTQQEDSAVYLCASSLTAGNSYNEQFFGPGTRLTVL.

The chain uses TRBV3-1 (or the pseudogene TRBV3-2) and TRBJ1-1; 7 bases match TRBD1. The CDR3 loop spans 17 amino acids. Germline CDR1 reads LGHDT; CDR2 reads YNNKEL (reference sequence). V shed 2 bases, J shed 0 bases, and the junction held 9 bases outside the gene matches. CDR3 coding DNA: TGTGCCAGCAGCCAAAGGAGGCGTGGGACAGTGAACACTGAAGCTTTCTTT. This codes for CASSQRRRGTVNTEAFF.

This clone showed up just once. The chain is built from TRBV10-3 and TRBJ1-1; 7 nucleotides match TRBD1. CDR1 ENHRY and CDR2 SYGVKD come from the germline V gene. V dropped 3 bases and J dropped 3; count of bases not matched to a gene: 7. The CDR3 has 15 residues. The chain's CDR3 is CAISDLTGFHTEAFF. The CDR3 DNA sequence: TGTGCCATCAGTGACTTGACAGGGTTTCACACTGAAGCTTTCTTT.

The chain carries TRBV19 and TRBJ1-1; the D is unclear. This CDR3 spans 13 amino acids. The ends were cut back, 0 bases at V and 4 bases at J, with 6 bases in the middle. Per the germline V gene, CDR1 is LNHDA and CDR2 is SQIVND (reference sequence). The CDR3 sequence: CASSIESGTEAFF. The CDR3 bases are TGTGCCAGTAGTATAGAATCGGGCACTGAAGCTTTCTTT.

This chain links TRBV5-1 with TRBJ2-1, with D possibly TRBD2 on 5 matching bases. V was pared by 0 bases and J by 4 bases, with 14 bases between. The germline V gene encodes CDR1 SGHRS and CDR2 YFSETQ. The CDR3 consists of 16 residues. The CDR3 region is CASSLVEVRAYNEQFF. The CDR3 DNA is TGCGCCAGCAGCTTGGTGGAGGTCCGTGCGTACAATGAGCAGTTCTTC.

The chain has TRBV6-5 and TRBJ2-5, with D maybe TRBD2 (5 bases). Trimming cost V 2 bases and J 1 base, with 11 bases left between them. Germline V CDR1 and CDR2: MNHEY, SVGAGI. There are 15 residues in the CDR3. The CDR3 coding sequence is TGTGCCAGCAGTTACACTAGGACGCTCCAAGAGACCCAGTACTTC. Protein sequence: CASSYTRTLQETQYF.

This chain connects TRBV5-6 to TRBJ2-7, with 8 bases lining up with TRBD1. Germline assignment: CDR1 SGHDT and CDR2 YYEEEE. Trimming at V came to 4 bases and at J to 0 bases, leaving 12 bases not matched to a gene. The CDR3 covers 17 residues. DNA of the CDR3: TGTGCCAGCAGCGGAGAAGCGTCGGGACAGGTCTCCTACGAGCAGTACTTC. Amino acid sequence: CASSGEASGQVSYEQYF.

V gene TRBV7-2 combines with J gene TRBJ1-2; 7 bases match TRBD1. CDR3 length: 13 amino acids. The germline V gene encodes CDR1 SGHTA and CDR2 FQGNSA. V lost 4 bases and J lost 5; bases outside the gene matches: 4. DNA of the CDR3: TGTGCCAGCAGCTCACAGGGGAATTATGGCTACACCTTC. The encoded protein is CASSSQGNYGYTF.

The V gene is TRBV5-1, the J gene TRBJ2-5, with TRBD2 identical over 7 bases. The CDR3 extends over 16 amino acids. Germline CDR1 SGHRS, CDR2 YFSETQ. Germline trimming cut 0 bases from V and 5 bases from J; bases unmatched to any gene: 10. Here the CDR3 DNA reads TGCGCCAGCAGCTTGGCCCCAGCGGGAACGGTCGAGACCCAGTACTTC. This translates into CASSLAPAGTVETQYF.

This chain connects TRBV19 to TRBJ1-1; D gene unclear. This CDR3 region has 13 residues. Between the trimmed V and J ends, which lost 3 bases and 3 bases, there was a span of 8 bases. From germline, CDR1 is LNHDA and CDR2 SQIVND (reference sequence). CDR3 loop: CASSMSRYTEAFF. CDR3 bases: TGTGCCAGTAGTATGAGCAGGTACACTGAAGCTTTCTTT.

This clone was counted once. V is TRBV5-1 and J is TRBJ1-5, with D tentatively TRBD1 (6 bases). CDR3 length equals 14 residues. The V end lost 4 bases, the J end lost 6 bases, and 14 bases lay between the germline ends. CDR1 SGHRS and CDR2 YFSETQ come from the germline V gene. Here the CDR3 DNA reads TGCGCCAGCAGCGTTACAGGGAGGGGTCAGCCCCAGCATTTT. Amino acid sequence: CASSVTGRGQPQHF.

This chain joins TRBV18 and TRBJ2-7; D is unresolved. V was pared by 2 bases and J by 5 bases, with 10 bases between. CDR1 is KGHSH and CDR2 is LQKENI in the germline V gene. This CDR3 has 13 residues. The CDR3 DNA reads TGTGCCAGCTCACCAGGCGGTCTGAACGAGCAGTACTTC. It is translated as CASSPGGLNEQYF.

This clone has just a few counts. The chain joins TRBV7-6 to TRBJ1-3; D not resolved. The CDR3 is 16 residues long. Germline values: CDR1 SGHVS, CDR2 FNYEAQ. Trimming took off 1 base at V and 4 bases at J, with 14 bases between the two ends. The CDR3 spells CASSLEQPSGGNTIYF. CDR3 DNA: TGTGCCAGCAGCTTAGAGCAGCCCTCAGGCGGAAACACCATATATTTT.

The rearrangement links TRBV6-1 to TRBJ2-2, with D unresolved. Germline values: CDR1 MNHNS, CDR2 SASEGT. V shed 3 bases and J shed 2 bases, with 4 bases lying between them. This CDR3 has 13 residues. This chain's CDR3 is CASSDTNTGELFF. The CDR3 DNA follows: TGTGCCAGCAGTGACACTAACACCGGGGAGCTGTTTTTT.

This chain links TRBV2 with TRBJ2-1; D is perhaps TRBD1 (7 bases). The V gene's germline CDR1 is SNHLY and CDR2 FYNNEI. Trimming shortened V by 7 bases and J by 6 bases, and 16 bases separated the two germline ends. The CDR3 is made up of 14 amino acids. CDR3 bases: TGTGCCAGCACCGGACAGGTGGGAGGCAATGAGCAGTTCTTC. Amino acid sequence: CASTGQVGGNEQFF.

This clone was detected only once. The rearrangement links TRBV7-8 to TRBJ1-4, with 9 positions matching TRBD1. J lost 5 bases, V lost 5 bases, and 3 bases had no gene match. Germline CDR1 is SGHVS and CDR2 is FQNEAQ. This CDR3 has 14 amino acids. The DNA for the CDR3 is TGTGCCAGCAGCCCCGGGACAGGGAATGAAAAACTGTTTTTT. Translating gives CASSPGTGNEKLFF.

The chain uses TRBV3-1 (or the pseudogene TRBV3-2) and TRBJ2-3; weak D call: TRBD2 (6 bases). Germline CDR1 and CDR2: LGHDT and YNNKEL (reference sequence). The V and J ends lost 1 base and 4 bases respectively, with 12 bases between them. The CDR3 extends over 15 amino acids. The DNA for the CDR3 is TGTGCCAGCAGCCAAGGTCGGGGGTTCTCAGATACGCAGTATTTT. This gives the protein CASSQGRGFSDTQYF.

The chain recombines TRBV6-6 with TRBJ1-1; 8 positions agree with TRBD1. Germline CDR1 is MNHNY and CDR2 is SVGAGI (reference sequence). The CDR3 contains 12 residues. The junction had 3 bases not matched to a gene; V was cut back by 7 bases and J by 5 bases. CDR3 nucleotide sequence: TGTGCCAGCAAGGACAGGGAGACTGAAGCTTTCTTT. This encodes CASKDRETEAFF.

The chain uses TRBV5-1 and TRBJ2-7; TRBD2 aligns across 8 bases. CDR3 length: 13 amino acids. The V and J ends lost 5 bases and 0 bases, in that order; junction bases with no gene match: 1. Germline V gives CDR1 SGHRS, CDR2 YFSETQ. CDR3 region: CASRLAGSYEQYF. CDR3 bases: TGCGCCAGCAGGCTAGCGGGCTCCTACGAGCAGTACTTC.